This record concerns one T cell receptor beta chain sequence. This entry comes from a study of blood T cell repertoires in COVID-19. Enrolled through a virtual design, the participants were between 18 and 89 years of age and came from under 25 US areas. People in the exposed group encountered a COVID-19 case within 2 weeks before entering the study. Method: immunoSEQ multiplex PCR; TCRdb's copy keeps in-frame clones and lacks some. The repertoire holds approximately 280,000 clones, with roughly 80% as singletons. The ends lost 4 bases at V and 7 bases at J; junction bases unmatched: 3. Germline CDR1 and CDR2: LNHDA and SQIVND (reference sequence). The CDR3 runs to 13 residues.

The sample consisted of PBMCs or T cells enriched from blood (not recorded which). The sequence derives from a man aged 35-49 years who had been exposed to COVID-19. The chain uses TRBV19 and TRBJ1-2; 10 bases line up with TRBD1. The CDR3 DNA follows: TGTGCCAGTAGTAGGAGGGACAGGGGTGGCTACACCTTC. It is translated as CASSRRDRGGYTF.